One TCR beta chain is described in this entry. The junction and the germline gene differ at one end; a read error may be behind it. Each CDR3 protein gets one entry after TCRdb re-called the PCR reads with MiXCR. The table includes thousands of distinct CDR3 sequences, less than 50% detected once. This specimen comes from a study of immune characterization of retroperitoneal liposarcoma. The CDR3 is 18 residues long. Germline V CDR1 and CDR2: MNHNS, SASEGT. The rearrangement joins TRBV6-1 to TRBJ2-4, with TRBD1 matching 11 bases. Judging by the DNA end, TRBJ2-1 fits better; the J call may be wrong. The sample was tumor tissue. The sequence came from a male donor with retroperitoneal liposarcoma. CDR3 nucleotides: TGTGCCAGCAGCGAAGGACAGGGGGCGATCCCTTTCTCCTACGAGCAGTTCTTC. This codes for CASSEGQGAIPFSYEQFF.